This T cell receptor beta chain is from a study of T cells in Graves' hyperthyroidism and ophthalmopathy. In making diagnoses, clinical symptoms, serum thyroxine and TRAb, thyroid ultrasound and orbital computed tomography were all used. The J segment lost 8 bases and the V segment lost 5 bases, leaving 7 bases of the junction unmatched. The CDR3 runs 15 residues. CDR1 and CDR2 (germline): SGHTA, FQGNSA. Findings and limits, study-wide: Classification by a 13 V-J model distinguished ophthalmopathy from stable hyperthyroidism. Blood samples included most of the expanded thyroid clonotypes exceeding 0.001.

Amplification yielded TCR beta CDR3 regions, with RNA transcripts as the source. The primer set for the first-round RT-PCR of the TCR CDR3 was HTBI. TCRdb re-analysed the multiplex PCR reads in MiXCR, keeping a single row per CDR3 protein. The profile shows about 540,000 distinct CDR3 sequences, under 60% of them singletons. Details on this clonotype: The antigen is undetermined.

This TCR was recovered from a woman under 30 with Graves' hyperthyroidism. The sequencing sample was made of peripheral blood or thyroid tissue (not recorded which). The genes are TRBV7-2 and TRBJ1-4; the match to TRBD1 covers 11 bases. The CDR3 spells CASSRTGGSREKLFF. The CDR3 coding sequence is TGTGCCAGCAGCCGGACAGGGGGCTCTCGAGAAAAACTGTTTTTT.